This T cell receptor (beta chain) was sequenced in a study of T cell responses to AZD1222 COVID-19 vaccine. Whole-study findings and limits: Unmutated variant regions are reportedly targeted by nearly half of spike-specific TCRs. Donors skewed white British and female; clonal diversity was possibly underestimated.

Worth noting for this clone: Its antigen is unidentified.

Profiled with immunoSEQ multiplex PCR; TCRdb holds only in-frame clones, not every one. The table has over 150,000 clones, 80% to 90% seen once. The CDR3 contains 16 residues. Trimming stripped 5 bases from V and 4 bases from J, with 15 bases between. CDR1 is MRHNA and CDR2 is SNTAGT in the germline V gene. This sequence originates from an adult in good health. Source: peripheral blood, taken on day 0 of MenACWY control vaccination. This chain connects TRBV6-4 to TRBJ2-6; TRBD2 might be the D (6 bases). In DNA, the CDR3 is TGTGCCAGCAGTCCACAACCAGGGAGGGGGGCCAACGTCCTGACTTTC. Its protein product is CASSPQPGRGANVLTF.